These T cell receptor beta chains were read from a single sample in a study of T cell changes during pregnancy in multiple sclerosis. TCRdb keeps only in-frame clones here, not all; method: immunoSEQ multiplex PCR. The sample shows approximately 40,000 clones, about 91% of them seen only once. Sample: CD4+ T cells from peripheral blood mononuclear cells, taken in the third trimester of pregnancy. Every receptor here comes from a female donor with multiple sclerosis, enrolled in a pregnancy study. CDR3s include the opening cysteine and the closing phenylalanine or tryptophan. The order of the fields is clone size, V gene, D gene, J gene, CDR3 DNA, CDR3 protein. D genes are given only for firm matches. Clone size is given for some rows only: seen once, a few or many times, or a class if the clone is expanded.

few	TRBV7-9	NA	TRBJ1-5	TGTGCCAGCAGCCCGGGGACACTGAATCAGCCCCAGCATTTT	CASSPGTLNQPQHF
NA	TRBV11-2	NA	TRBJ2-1	TGTGCCAGCAGCTTAGACCTACCCAATGAGCAGTTCTTC	CASSLDLPNEQFF
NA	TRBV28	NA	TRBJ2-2	TGTGCCAGCACGATGGCGGGTGCGCTCACCGGGGAGCTGTTTTTT	CASTMAGALTGELFF
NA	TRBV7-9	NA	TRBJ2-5	TGTGCCAGCAGCTTACAGGAGACCCAGTACTTC	CASSLQETQYF
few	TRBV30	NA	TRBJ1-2	TGTGCCTGGAGCGGGGGAGGCCTGAGCTACACCTTC	CAWSGGGLSYTF
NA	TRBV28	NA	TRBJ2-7	TGTGCCAGCAGTGTACAGGGGGGGTTTTACTCCTACGAGCAGTACTTC	CASSVQGGFYSYEQYF
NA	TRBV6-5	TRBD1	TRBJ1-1	TGTGCCAGCAGTTACAATTCGGGACAGGGCAACACTGAAGCTTTCTTT	CASSYNSGQGNTEAFF
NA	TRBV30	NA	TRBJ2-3	TGTGCCTGGAGTGGCGGTTCCGGGCGGGTTACAGATACGCAGTATTTT	CAWSGGSGRVTDTQYF
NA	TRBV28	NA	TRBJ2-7	TGTGCCAGCAGTTTACCAGTACCCTACGAGCAGTACTTC	CASSLPVPYEQYF
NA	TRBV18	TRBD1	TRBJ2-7	TGTGCCAGCTCACCGACAGGGGACGAGCAGTACTTC	CASSPTGDEQYF
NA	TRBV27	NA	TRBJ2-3	TGTGCCAGCAGTCCCCCCGACTATCCCCTACTCACAGATACGCAGTATTTT	CASSPPDYPLLTDTQYF
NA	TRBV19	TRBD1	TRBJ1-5	TGTGCCAGTAGTATTTGGCAGGGGGCCCGAGGTGGCAATCAGCCCCAGCATTTT	CASSIWQGARGGNQPQHF
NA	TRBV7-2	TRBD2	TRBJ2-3	TGTGCCAGCAGCCGACGGGCGGGACTAGCCCTTTCAGGCACAGATACGCAGTATTTT	CASSRRAGLALSGTDTQYF
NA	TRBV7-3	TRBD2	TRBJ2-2	TGTGCCAGCAGGATAGCGGGAGGCCTTGCCGGGGAGCTGTTTTTT	CASRIAGGLAGELFF
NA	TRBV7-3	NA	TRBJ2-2	TGTGCCAGCGGTCCGGGCCTCCCGGCGGGCGGGGAGCTGTTTTTT	CASGPGLPAGGELFF
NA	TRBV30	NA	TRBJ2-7	TGTGCCTGGAGCTATACTAGGAGCTACGAGCAGTACTTC	CAWSYTRSYEQYF